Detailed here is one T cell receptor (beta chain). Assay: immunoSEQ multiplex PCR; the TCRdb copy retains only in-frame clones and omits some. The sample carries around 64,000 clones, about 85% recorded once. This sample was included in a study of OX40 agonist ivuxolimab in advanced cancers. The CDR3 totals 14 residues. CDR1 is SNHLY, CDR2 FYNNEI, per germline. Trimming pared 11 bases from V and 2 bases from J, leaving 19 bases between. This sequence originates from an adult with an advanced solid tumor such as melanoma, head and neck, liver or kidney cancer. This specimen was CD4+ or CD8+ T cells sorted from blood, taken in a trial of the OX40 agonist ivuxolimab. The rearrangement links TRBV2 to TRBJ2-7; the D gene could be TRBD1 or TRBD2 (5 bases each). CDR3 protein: CAGKSPGTAYEQYF. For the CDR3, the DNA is TGTGCCGGAAAATCCCCCGGGACGGCCTACGAGCAGTACTTC.